Following are 18 T cell receptor beta chains from one sample sequenced in a study of cytomegalovirus exposure and HLA in healthy donors. The PCR ran on 60 Vbeta and 13 Jbeta primers. TCRdb keeps only in-frame clones here, not all; method: immunoSEQ multiplex PCR. The table lists a few hundred thousand clones, 75% to 90% of them singletons. Sequencing input: PBMCs. The receptors shown here come from a girl aged 2 to 10 in good health and CMV-seronegative.

The rearrangement uses TRBV10-3 and TRBJ2-7; TRBD1 matches at 7 bases. Germline trimming cut 2 bases from V and 1 base from J; bases unmatched to any gene: 5. Germline values: CDR1 ENHRY, CDR2 SYGVKD. The CDR3 covers 15 residues. Written as DNA, the CDR3 is TGTGCCATCAGTGAGGCCGACAGGGTATCCTACGAGCAGTACTTC. Translation: CAISEADRVSYEQYF.

This clone was observed a few times. The chain recombines TRBV11-2 with TRBJ1-4; D may be TRBD1 (5 bases). This CDR3 region has 17 residues. The V and J ends lost 3 bases and 3 bases respectively, with 17 bases between them. Germline assignment: CDR1 SGHAT and CDR2 FQNNGV. The CDR3 loop is CASSLVISEGPNEKLFF. As DNA, the CDR3 is TGTGCCAGCAGCTTGGTAATCTCGGAGGGACCTAATGAAAAACTGTTTTTT. The entire variable domain, with the rest obtained from reference TRBV11-2 and TRBJ1-4, is as follows: EAGVAQSPRYKIIEKRQSVAFWCNPISGHATLYWYQQILGQGPKLLIQFQNNGVVDDSQLPKDRFSAERLKGVDSTLKIQPAKLEDSAVYLCASSLVISEGPNEKLFFGSGTQLSVL.

The chain carries TRBV5-1 and TRBJ2-5; D is perhaps TRBD2 (6 bases). The V and J ends lost 4 bases and 5 bases respectively, with 24 bases between them. This CDR3 comprises 17 residues. Germline values: CDR1 SGHRS, CDR2 YFSETQ. CDR3: CASSNWVRGGRGETQYF. The CDR3 nucleotides are TGCGCCAGCAGCAACTGGGTACGGGGCGGACGGGGGGAGACCCAGTACTTC.

The CDR3 bases are TGTGCCAGCAGTCTGGGGGCCCTGAGGGGGGATACGCAGTATTTT. Translation: CASSLGALRGDTQYF. The rearrangement uses TRBV28 and TRBJ2-3; perhaps TRBD1 as D (6 bases). Germline V gives CDR1 MDHEN, CDR2 SYDVKM. The CDR3 covers 15 residues. V lost 5 bases, J lost 6 bases, and 18 bases lay in between. Full variable domain (outside the CDR3, taken from reference TRBV28 and TRBJ2-3): DVKVTQSSRYLVKRTGEKVFLECVQDMDHENMFWYRQDPGLGLRLIYFSYDVKMKEKGDIPEGYSVSREKKERFSLILESASTNQTSMYLCASSLGALRGDTQYFGPGTRLTVL.

The chain couples TRBV7-8 to TRBJ1-1; no definite D call. This CDR3 region has 13 residues. The germline CDR1 and CDR2 sequences are SGHVS and FQNEAQ. The V end was cut by 5 bases, the J end by 5 bases, with 12 bases between. The CDR3 coding sequence is TGTGCCAGCAGCCCCGGGTGGAGAACTGAAGCTTTCTTT. Translated: CASSPGWRTEAFF.

V usage is TRBV6-5 and J usage is TRBJ1-2; 12 bases map to TRBD1. In germline, CDR1 is MNHEY, CDR2 SVGAGI. The V gene end was trimmed by 6 bases and the J gene end by 6 bases; junction bases not matched to a gene: 8. This CDR3 region has 15 residues. Written as DNA, the CDR3 is TGTGCCAGCAGCATTCCCGGGACAGGGGGCAATGGCTACACCTTC. Translated: CASSIPGTGGNGYTF.

The chain joins TRBV19 to TRBJ1-2; weak D call: TRBD1 (6 bases). CDR1 is LNHDA, CDR2 SQIVND, per germline (reference sequence). The CDR3 runs 14 residues. Between the trimmed V and J ends, which lost 5 bases and 4 bases, there was a span of 14 bases. In DNA, the CDR3 is TGTGCCAGTAGTTCCCGGACAGCTATCTATGGCTACACCTTC. Translated, it gives CASSSRTAIYGYTF.

The chain couples TRBV7-8 to TRBJ1-1; TRBD1 agrees at 7 bases. The CDR3 is made up of 14 amino acids. Germline lookup yields CDR1 SGHVS and CDR2 FQNEAQ. V was pared by 3 bases and J by 1 base, with 2 bases of the junction left unmatched. CDR3 amino acids: CASSFRQGNTEAFF. In DNA form, the CDR3 reads TGTGCCAGCAGCTTTAGACAGGGGAACACTGAAGCTTTCTTT.

The gene calls are TRBV27 and TRBJ1-1; D gene unclear. This CDR3 region has 12 residues. The ends were cut back, 5 bases at V and 1 base at J, with 5 bases in the middle. The germline gives CDR1 MNHEY, CDR2 SMNVEV (reference sequence). The CDR3 spells CASSLRNTEAFF. CDR3 in DNA: TGTGCCAGCAGTCTGAGGAACACTGAAGCTTTCTTT.

The rearrangement uses TRBV19 and TRBJ2-3; possibly TRBD2 for D (6 bases). The length of the CDR3 is 16 residues. The V and J ends lost 3 bases and 1 base respectively, with 14 bases between them. Germline loops: CDR1 LNHDA, CDR2 SQIVND (reference sequence). CDR3 loop: CASSIRRGFGTDTQYF. In DNA form, the CDR3 reads TGTGCCAGTAGTATTCGCCGGGGGTTTGGCACAGATACGCAGTATTTT. The variable domain in full, completed from reference TRBV19 and TRBJ2-3, reads DGGITQSPKYLFRKEGQNVTLSCEQNLNHDAMYWYRQDPGQGLRLIYYSQIVNDFQKGDIAEGYSVSREKKESFPLTVTSAQKNPTAFYLCASSIRRGFGTDTQYFGPGTRLTVL.

The chain is built from TRBV5-4 and TRBJ2-5, with 12 positions matching TRBD1. Germline lookup yields CDR1 SGHNT and CDR2 YYREEE (reference sequence). J gave up 4 bases and V 6 bases, and 13 bases lay outside the gene matches. The CDR3 contains 17 residues. CDR3 region: CASILLGDRGRGETQYF. CDR3 DNA: TGTGCCAGCATCCTCTTAGGGGACAGGGGGCGCGGAGAGACCCAGTACTTC.

V usage is TRBV5-4 and J usage is TRBJ2-7; no definite D call. The CDR3 extends over 11 amino acids. Trimming shortened V by 3 bases and J by 3 bases, and 4 bases separated the two germline ends. In germline, CDR1 is SGHNT, CDR2 YYREEE (reference sequence). CDR3 DNA sequence: TGTGCCAGCAGCTCAAACTACGAGCAGTACTTC. It codes for CASSSNYEQYF.

The chain uses TRBV6-5 and TRBJ2-1, with a weak D call TRBD1 (6 bases). The germline V gene has CDR1 MNHEY and CDR2 SVGAGI. This CDR3 contains 15 residues. V was pared by 4 bases and J by 3 bases, with 13 bases between. The CDR3 nucleotides are TGTGCCAGCAGTTCCTCCTTAGGGGGCTACAATGAGCAGTTCTTC. Amino acids: CASSSSLGGYNEQFF.

This clone was observed a single time. The chain has TRBV19 and TRBJ2-3, with D maybe TRBD1 (5 bases). The CDR3 contains 14 residues. Per germline, CDR1 LNHDA and CDR2 SQIVND (reference sequence). The V end lost 0 bases, the J end lost 2 bases, and 6 bases lay between the germline ends. The CDR3 here is CASSIDRATDTQYF. The CDR3 DNA reads TGTGCCAGTAGTATAGACAGGGCCACAGATACGCAGTATTTT. Full variable domain (missing parts from reference TRBV19 and TRBJ2-3): DGGITQSPKYLFRKEGQNVTLSCEQNLNHDAMYWYRQDPGQGLRLIYYSQIVNDFQKGDIAEGYSVSREKKESFPLTVTSAQKNPTAFYLCASSIDRATDTQYFGPGTRLTVL.

Worth noting for this clone: A read error may produce the germline difference seen at one junction end. This sample also contains other DNA sequences that code for the same CDR3. V gene TRBV29-1 combines with J gene TRBJ1-2, with unresolved D. Germline assignment: CDR1 SQVTM and CDR2 ANQGSEA. The CDR3 sequence is 12 residues long. The DNA for the CDR3 is TGCAGCGTTGAGGGCAGGTATTATGGTTACACCTTC. Translation gives CSVEGRYYGYTF.

The chain employs TRBV7-9 and TRBJ1-1; D gene uncertain. The CDR3 is 14 residues long. With 3 bases removed from V and 7 bases from J, the gap between germline ends came to 15 bases. Germline V gene lookup returns CDR1 SEHNR and CDR2 FQNEAQ (reference sequence). The CDR3 DNA reads TGTGCCAGCAGCTTTGATGGAGGTGTGGGTGAAGCTTTCTTT. It yields the protein CASSFDGGVGEAFF.

The J gene is TRBJ1-1, the V gene TRBV6-6, with a tentative D call TRBD1 (6 bases). The CDR3 sequence is 15 residues long. The V end lost 1 base, the J end lost 4 bases, and 13 bases lay between the germline ends. CDR1 is MNHNY, CDR2 SVGAGI, per germline (reference sequence). The CDR3 reads CASSYFAGAVTEAFF. In DNA form, the CDR3 reads TGTGCCAGCAGTTACTTCGCGGGGGCCGTCACTGAAGCTTTCTTT.

Worth noting for this clone: The same CDR3 is also encoded by other DNA sequences in this sample. The chain carries TRBV27 and TRBJ1-6; no definite D call. Per the germline V gene, CDR1 is MNHEY and CDR2 is SMNVEV (reference sequence). The CDR3 is 13 amino acids. V gave up 0 bases and J gave up 13 bases, with 10 bases separating them. In DNA form, the CDR3 reads TGTGCCAGCAGTTTATCGATCCGGCGGCCCCTCCACTTT. This codes for CASSLSIRRPLHF.